A single sample is the source of the 15 T cell receptor beta chains below, sequenced in a study of shared clonotypes between healthy human individuals. Only in-frame clones appear in the TCRdb table, and some are missing; sequencing was by immunoSEQ multiplex PCR. Among under 2,000,000 clones listed, about 95% were seen once. It was CD45RO-negative cells, positively selected for CCR7, that made up naive CD8 cells, with terminally differentiated effector memory CD45RA+ cells excluded. The sample comprised naive CD8+ T cells sorted from blood. These receptor sequences come from a man between 18 and 35 years old in good health.

The chain links TRBV4-1 to TRBJ2-7; 11 bases map to TRBD2. The length of the CDR3 is 17 residues. Germline V gene sequence: CDR1 MGHRA, CDR2 YSYEKL. V shed 3 bases and J 5 bases; nucleotides not matched to a gene: 12. CDR3 bases: TGCGCCAGCAGCCATAGCGGGGGGGTGAATACCTACCACGAGCAGTACTTC. It is translated as CASSHSGGVNTYHEQYF.

Turning to this clone: In the same sample, other DNA sequences code for this CDR3. This rearrangement joins TRBV13 to TRBJ2-7; D might be TRBD1 (6 bases). The germline CDR1 and CDR2 sequences are PRHDT and FYEKMQ (reference sequence). This CDR3 region has 14 residues. Trimming stripped 1 base from V and 0 bases from J, with 7 bases between. The CDR3 reads CASSLEGGSYEQYF. DNA of the CDR3: TGTGCCAGCAGCTTAGAAGGGGGCTCCTACGAGCAGTACTTC.

Regarding this clone: Other DNA sequences of this sample code for an identical CDR3. The chain has TRBV6-5 and TRBJ2-3, with D unclear. V was cut by 5 bases and J by 0 bases, with 0 bases left in between. Germline V gene sequence: CDR1 MNHEY, CDR2 SVGAGI. This CDR3 has 11 residues. As DNA, the CDR3 is TGTGCCAGCAGTAGCACAGATACGCAGTATTTT. This encodes CASSSTDTQYF.

Points on this clone: One junction end disagrees with the germline gene, perhaps due to a read error. This chain's CDR3 is CASSVGTGGTGELFF. CDR3 DNA sequence: TGTGCTAGCAGCGTCGGGACAGGGGGAACCGGGGAGCTGTTTTTT. This chain connects TRBV7-7 to TRBJ2-2; 11 bases match TRBD1. Looked up from germline, CDR1 is SSHAT and CDR2 is FNYEAQ (reference sequence). This CDR3 is 15 amino acids long.

The chain has TRBV5-1 and TRBJ2-7; TRBD2 matches 9 bases. There are 16 residues in the CDR3. Germline CDR1 is SGHRS and CDR2 is YFSETQ. With 0 bases clipped from V and 0 bases from J, the junction kept 4 bases outside the gene matches. CDR3 DNA: TGCGCCAGCAGCTTGGTGGCTAGCGGGGTCTCCTACGAGCAGTACTTC. As protein: CASSLVASGVSYEQYF.

A note on this clone: One junction end does not reproduce the germline sequence, and a read error may be involved. The chain has TRBV4-2 and TRBJ2-3; D is unresolved. Germline V CDR1 and CDR2: LGHNA, YNFKEQ. The CDR3 is 13 residues long. The CDR3 loop is CASSQDIGDHHNF. The DNA for the CDR3 is TGTGCCAGCAGCCAAGATATCGGAGATCATCACAATTTT.

The rearrangement uses TRBV5-6 and TRBJ2-7; no definite D call. Germline V lookup: CDR1 SGHDT, CDR2 YYEEEE. CDR3 length equals 13 residues. V was trimmed by 2 bases and J by 3 bases, leaving 9 bases between them. CDR3 protein: CASSFSGNYEQYF. CDR3 DNA sequence: TGTGCCAGCAGCTTTTCAGGAAACTACGAGCAGTACTTC.

The chain employs TRBV6-6 and TRBJ1-1, with D tentatively TRBD1 (5 bases). This CDR3 comprises 13 residues. Trimming stripped 8 bases from V and 1 base from J, with 11 bases between. Germline CDR1 reads MNHNY; CDR2 reads SVGAGI (reference sequence). The chain's CDR3 is CASRNTGNTEAFF. The DNA of the CDR3 is TGTGCCAGCCGAAATACAGGGAACACTGAAGCTTTCTTT.

This clone came up once. J is TRBJ2-7 and V is TRBV28, with 7 nucleotides matching TRBD1. V shed 4 bases and J 3 bases; nucleotides not matched to a gene: 15. The V gene's germline CDR1 is MDHEN and CDR2 SYDVKM. The CDR3 is made up of 17 amino acids. The CDR3 region is CASSSRTGAYSHYEQYF. The CDR3 bases are TGTGCCAGCAGTTCAAGGACAGGCGCCTACTCGCACTACGAGCAGTACTTC. Using reference TRBV28 and TRBJ2-7 for the parts outside the CDR3, the full variable domain is DVKVTQSSRYLVKRTGEKVFLECVQDMDHENMFWYRQDPGLGLRLIYFSYDVKMKEKGDIPEGYSVSREKKERFSLILESASTNQTSMYLCASSSRTGAYSHYEQYFGPGTRLTVT.

Notes on this clone: The same CDR3 is also encoded by other DNA sequences in this sample. This sequence joins TRBV11-2 and TRBJ2-1; TRBD1 matches 7 bases. CDR3 length: 15 amino acids. Unmatched junction bases numbered 1, after V lost 0 bases and J lost 2 bases. The germline V gene has CDR1 SGHAT and CDR2 FQNNGV. The CDR3 protein is CASSLEGGAYNEQFF. The CDR3 DNA reads as TGTGCCAGCAGCTTAGAAGGGGGCGCCTACAATGAGCAGTTCTTC.

The V and J genes are TRBV28 and TRBJ1-2; the D gene is possibly TRBD1 (5 bases). The germline CDR1 and CDR2 sequences are MDHEN and SYDVKM. This CDR3 has 16 amino acids. V lost 6 bases to trimming and J lost 3 bases, with 20 bases between them. CDR3 loop: CASSHVGEGRDYGYTF. CDR3 in DNA: TGTGCCAGCAGCCACGTTGGTGAGGGGAGGGACTATGGCTACACCTTC.

J is TRBJ1-4 and V is TRBV9; no definite D call. The V and J ends lost 4 bases and 2 bases respectively, with 18 bases between them. This CDR3 region has 17 residues. Germline-derived CDR1 and CDR2 are SGDLS and YYNGEE. The CDR3 reads CASSSPSIVDTNEKLFF. CDR3 bases: TGTGCCAGCAGCTCCCCCAGTATAGTAGACACTAATGAAAAACTGTTTTTT.

The chain carries TRBV19 and TRBJ1-1, with D perhaps matching TRBD1 (5 bases). Trimming pared 1 base from V and 1 base from J, leaving 10 bases between. The CDR3 runs to 15 residues. The germline V gene encodes CDR1 LNHDA and CDR2 SQIVND (reference sequence). In DNA, the CDR3 is TGTGCCAGTAGTATAGCCCTCACAGGGAACACTGAAGCTTTCTTT. Residues: CASSIALTGNTEAFF.

The chain's CDR3 is CASSQDQGQGYGYTF. CDR3 DNA: TGTGCCAGCAGCCAAGATCAGGGGCAGGGTTATGGCTACACCTTC. The chain has TRBV4-2 and TRBJ1-2; D may be TRBD1 (6 bases). CDR3 size: 15 residues. The germline V and J ends were trimmed by 0 bases and 5 bases, with 13 bases remaining between them. Germline V gives CDR1 LGHNA, CDR2 YNFKEQ.

A single count supports this clone. V gene TRBV18 combines with J gene TRBJ2-2, with D tentatively TRBD1 (5 bases). V lost 4 bases to trimming and J lost 5 bases, with 8 bases between them. CDR1 and CDR2 from the germline V gene are KGHSH and LQKENI. This CDR3 spans 13 amino acids. The CDR3 sequence is CASSQPGTGELFF. The CDR3 region has the DNA TGTGCCAGCTCACAACCAGGGACCGGGGAGCTGTTTTTT.